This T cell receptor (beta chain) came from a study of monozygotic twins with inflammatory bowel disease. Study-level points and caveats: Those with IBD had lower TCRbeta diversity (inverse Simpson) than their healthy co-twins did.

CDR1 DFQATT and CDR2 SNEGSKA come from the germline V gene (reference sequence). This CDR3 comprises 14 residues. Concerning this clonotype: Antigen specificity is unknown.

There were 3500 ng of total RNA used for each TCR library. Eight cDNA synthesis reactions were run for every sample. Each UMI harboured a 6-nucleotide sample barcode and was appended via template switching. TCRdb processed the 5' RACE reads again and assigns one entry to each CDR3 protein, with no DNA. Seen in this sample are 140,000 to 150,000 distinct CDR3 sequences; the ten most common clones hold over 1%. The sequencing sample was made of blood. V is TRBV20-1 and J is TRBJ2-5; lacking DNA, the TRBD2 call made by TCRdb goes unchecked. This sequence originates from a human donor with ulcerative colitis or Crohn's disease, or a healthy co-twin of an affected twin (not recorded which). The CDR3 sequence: CSARERVLGETQYF.